The clone carrying this T cell receptor beta chain was detected once. Per the germline V gene, CDR1 is SNHLY and CDR2 is FYNNEI. Trimming took off 0 bases at V and 1 base at J, with 6 bases between the two ends. The CDR3 loop spans 15 amino acids. This entry comes from a study of blood T cell repertoires in COVID-19. Produced via immunoSEQ multiplex PCR; TCRdb's table is partial and in-frame only. The table includes about 300,000 clones, around 85% detected once. The chain recombines TRBV2 with TRBJ2-2; possible D gene TRBD2, 6 bases. This receptor was identified in a woman between 25 and 40 years old who had been exposed to COVID-19. The sequenced material came from PBMCs or T cells enriched from blood (not recorded which). CDR3 in amino acids: CASSEAGGNTGELFF. As DNA, the CDR3 is TGTGCCAGCAGTGAAGCGGGGGGGAACACCGGGGAGCTGTTTTTT.